These T cell receptor beta chains were read from a single sample in a study of blood T cell repertoires in COVID-19. TCRdb keeps only in-frame clones here, not all; method: immunoSEQ multiplex PCR. The sample carries a few hundred thousand clones, 75% to 90% recorded once. The sample taken for sequencing was PBMCs or T cells enriched from blood (not recorded which). The receptors shown here come from a woman between 55 and 75 years old who had recovered from COVID-19. CDR3s include the opening cysteine and the closing phenylalanine or tryptophan. A D gene is named only where the DNA matches it firmly. Size values are once, few and many counts, or a class for expanded clones, and some rows have none.

abundance	j_gene	v_gene	d_gene	CDR3nt	CDR3aa
-	TRBJ2-1	TRBV19	-	TGTGCCAGTAGTATTCAGGGTAACAATGAGCAGTTCTTC	CASSIQGNNEQFF
-	TRBJ2-2	TRBV10-1	-	TGCGCCAGCAGTCCCAGGGGTTGGGTGGACACCGGGGAGCTGTTTTTT	CASSPRGWVDTGELFF
-	TRBJ1-4	TRBV5-6	TRBD1	TGTGCCAGCAGCTTCCGTCGACAGGGTAATGAAAAACTGTTTTTT	CASSFRRQGNEKLFF
-	TRBJ1-1	TRBV7-8	TRBD1	TGTGCCAGCAGCCTGACCGAGGACAGGTCGAGCACTGAAGCTTTCTTT	CASSLTEDRSSTEAFF
once	TRBJ2-5	TRBV5-1	TRBD2	TGCGCCAGCAGGCAAGCGGGGTCTGAGACCCAGTACTTC	CASRQAGSETQYF
-	TRBJ2-5	TRBV5-6	TRBD1	TGTGCCAGCAGCTTGGCCGTCAGGGGGCCGGAGACCCAGTACTTC	CASSLAVRGPETQYF
-	TRBJ1-1	TRBV10-1	-	TGCGCCAGCAGTCCGACGGGGTGGATGAACACTGAAGCTTTCTTT	CASSPTGWMNTEAFF
-	TRBJ1-6	TRBV5-1	-	TGCGCCAGCAGCTTGGTAGGACAGACCAATAATTCACCCCTCCACTTT	CASSLVGQTNNSPLHF
few	TRBJ2-3	TRBV9	-	TGTGCCAGCAGCGTAGGACAGGCCCCAGATACGCAGTATTTT	CASSVGQAPDTQYF
-	TRBJ1-4	TRBV25-1	-	TGTGCCAGCAGTGAGGGGGGGAGGGGAAAACTGTTTTTT	CASSEGGRGKLFF
-	TRBJ2-7	TRBV6-5	TRBD1	TGTGCCAGCAGTTACGGGACAGGAGCCTACGAGCAGTACTTC	CASSYGTGAYEQYF
-	TRBJ1-1	TRBV5-1	TRBD1	TGCGCCAGCAGCCCGGCCCCTACAGGGGGTAGCACTGAAGCTTTCTTT	CASSPAPTGGSTEAFF
-	TRBJ2-7	TRBV11-3	-	TGTGCCAGCAGCTTAGCACGGGGGTCCTACGAGCAGTACTTC	CASSLARGSYEQYF
once	TRBJ1-2	TRBV2	TRBD1	TGTGCCAGCAGTGGGGGACAGCGCTATGGCTACACCTTC	CASSGGQRYGYTF
-	TRBJ1-1	TRBV9	TRBD1	TGTGCCAGCAGCGTAGGAGACAGGGGGCTCTCCAACACTGAAGCTTTCTTT	CASSVGDRGLSNTEAFF
-	TRBJ2-3	TRBV4-1	-	TGCGCCAGCAGCCCAACAGGGACGGGTTTAGATACGCAGTATTTT	CASSPTGTGLDTQYF
-	TRBJ1-2	TRBV29-1	-	TGCAGCGTTGACGGAGGTGGGAAGGGTAACTATGGCTACACCTTC	CSVDGGGKGNYGYTF
-	TRBJ2-2	TRBV27	TRBD1	TGTGCCAGCAGCCCTGACAGGGGCACCGGGGAGCTGTTTTTT	CASSPDRGTGELFF
few	TRBJ1-3	TRBV28	TRBD1	TGTGCCAGCAGTTTGACAGGGGAATACACCATATATTTT	CASSLTGEYTIYF
-	TRBJ2-1	TRBV18	TRBD2	TGTGCCAGCTCTGGACTAGCCTCAAATGAGCAGTTCTTC	CASSGLASNEQFF
-	TRBJ2-7	TRBV10-3	-	TGTGCCATCAGTGAGTTGGACAGATCCTACGAGCAGTACTTC	CAISELDRSYEQYF
-	TRBJ2-3	TRBV4-2	TRBD2	TGTGCCAGCAGCCAAACCGGGGGGGGCAACACAGATACGCAGTATTTT	CASSQTGGGNTDTQYF
-	TRBJ1-1	TRBV27	-	TGTGCCAGCAGAGTAAGACAGATGAACACTGAAGCTTTCTTT	CASRVRQMNTEAFF
-	TRBJ2-5	TRBV10-3	TRBD2	TGTGCCATCAGGCGGGGGGAACAAGAGACCCAGTACTTC	CAIRRGEQETQYF